The clone carrying this TCR beta chain has just one count. Its antigen is as yet unknown. This entry belongs to a study of cytomegalovirus exposure and HLA in healthy donors. Broader study findings: Looking again later, the authors saw that most CMV-associated TCR beta chains seemed HLA-restricted. The analysis excluded some indistinguishable V segments, including TRBV6-2 and TRBV6-3. Beyond CMV serostatus, there was no information to go on about immune exposure.

Trimming left V 5 bases short and J 4 bases short, with 4 bases between. This CDR3 is built from 11 residues. Germline V gives CDR1 SGDLS, CDR2 YYNGEE. PCR employed 60 Vbeta and 13 Jbeta primers. The method was immunoSEQ multiplex PCR; TCRdb's version includes in-frame clones alone and lacks a portion of them. The sample comprises over 110,000 clones, approximately 80% of which are singletons, and about 6.8% rests with the top ten. This chain connects TRBV9 to TRBJ1-3, with D unresolved. This receptor was taken from a woman aged 40-49 years in good health and CMV-seropositive. The sequenced material came from PBMCs. CDR3 amino acids: CASRQGNTIYF. CDR3 sequence (DNA): TGTGCCAGCAGGCAGGGAAACACCATATATTTT.